These T cell receptor beta chains were read from a single sample in a study of T cells in Graves' hyperthyroidism and ophthalmopathy. Each CDR3 protein is one row after TCRdb ran MiXCR on the multiplex PCR reads. The table has hundreds of thousands of distinct CDR3 sequences, roughly 20% seen once; the top ten hold roughly 40%. The sample was blood. The source is a man aged 45 to 65 with Graves' ophthalmopathy. Both conserved end residues are part of each CDR3. A D gene is named only where the DNA matches it firmly. A clone size is listed for some rows: how often the clone was seen (once, few, many), or a class if it is expanded.

D: NA; size: many; V: TRBV9; length: 15; J: TRBJ1-5; DNA: TGTGCCAGCAGCGTAGAGGGGGACCACAATCAGCCCCAGCATTTT; CDR3: CASSVEGDHNQPQHF
D: TRBD2; size: once; V: TRBV19; length: 20; J: TRBJ2-1; DNA: TGTGCCAGTAGTAGATATGGCTCCAGGGGTGAGCGGGAGTCCGGCTATGAGCAGTTCTTC; CDR3: CASSRYGSRGERESGYEQFF
D: TRBD1; size: few; V: TRBV12-3/TRBV12-4; length: 14; J: TRBJ2-1; DNA: TGTGCCAGCAGACCGGGACAGGGGACGAATGAGCAGTTCTTC; CDR3: CASRPGQGTNEQFF
D: TRBD1; size: many; V: TRBV28; length: 15; J: TRBJ2-1; DNA: TGTGCCAGCAGTGGACAGGGGAATGCAATATTTGAGCAGTTCTTC; CDR3: CASSGQGNAIFEQFF
D: NA; size: few; V: TRBV3-1; length: 13; J: TRBJ1-2; DNA: TGTGCCAGCAGCCAGTCAGGGTTCTATGGCTACACCTTC; CDR3: CASSQSGFYGYTF
D: TRBD1; size: NA; V: TRBV10-3; length: 15; J: TRBJ2-7; DNA: TGTGCCATCAGTCCTGGGGACAGGGGCTTCTACGAGCAGTACTTC; CDR3: CAISPGDRGFYEQYF
D: TRBD2; size: many; V: TRBV5-1; length: 15; J: TRBJ2-3; DNA: TGCGCCAGCAGCCTGAGCGGGAGGGCAGGAGATACGCAGTATTTT; CDR3: CASSLSGRAGDTQYF
D: NA; size: few; V: TRBV2; length: 15; J: TRBJ1-1; DNA: TGTGCCAGCAGTGAAGCGCGGACAAGGAACACTGAAGCTTTCTTT; CDR3: CASSEARTRNTEAFF
D: TRBD2; size: many; V: TRBV5-1; length: 13; J: TRBJ2-7; DNA: TGCGCCAGCAGTAGCGGGAGTAACCACGAGCAGTACTTC; CDR3: CASSSGSNHEQYF
D: NA; size: few; V: TRBV4-2; length: 16; J: TRBJ1-4; DNA: TGTGCCAGCAGCCAAGGTCGGCGTGCAACTAATGAAAAACTGTTTTTT; CDR3: CASSQGRRATNEKLFF
D: NA; size: many; V: TRBV7-2; length: 13; J: TRBJ2-7; DNA: TGTGCCAGCAGCCCTACCAGAGCCTACGAGCAGTACTTC; CDR3: CASSPTRAYEQYF
D: NA; size: many; V: TRBV11-3; length: 13; J: TRBJ2-7; DNA: TGTGCCAGCAGCTTAGAGGAGACCTACGAGCAGTACTTC; CDR3: CASSLEETYEQYF
D: NA; size: NA; V: TRBV7-9; length: 13; J: TRBJ2-3; DNA: TGTGCCAGCAGCTTAGGACTCGGCGGGACGCAGTATTTT; CDR3: CASSLGLGGTQYF
D: TRBD1; size: many; V: TRBV28; length: 16; J: TRBJ2-5; DNA: TGTGCCAGCAGCCCGGACAGGGGGCTGGAGACGGGGACCCAGTACTTC; CDR3: CASSPDRGLETGTQYF
D: TRBD1; size: NA; V: TRBV30; length: 15; J: TRBJ2-2; DNA: TGTGCCTGGAGTGTACAGGACAGGGCCACCGGGGAGCTGTTTTTT; CDR3: CAWSVQDRATGELFF
D: TRBD2; size: NA; V: TRBV28; length: 12; J: TRBJ2-1; DNA: TGTGCCAGCAGGGGGACTAGCGGGAGAGAGTTCTTC; CDR3: CASRGTSGREFF
D: NA; size: many; V: TRBV11-1; length: 14; J: TRBJ2-1; DNA: TGTGCCAGCAGCTTAGACGGGACTCACAATGAGCAGTTCTTC; CDR3: CASSLDGTHNEQFF
D: TRBD2; size: NA; V: TRBV7-6; length: 15; J: TRBJ2-2; DNA: TGTGCCAGCAGCTCGGGACTAGCGGGAACCGGGGAGCTGTTTTTT; CDR3: CASSSGLAGTGELFF
D: NA; size: many; V: TRBV5-1; length: 15; J: TRBJ1-1; DNA: TGCGCCAGCAGCTCCGGACTCCACGGGAACACTGAAGCTTTCTTT; CDR3: CASSSGLHGNTEAFF
D: TRBD2; size: NA; V: TRBV20-1; length: 14; J: TRBJ2-5; DNA: TGCAGTGCTAGTGTGGCTAGCGGGAGAGAGACCCAGTACTTC; CDR3: CSASVASGRETQYF
D: TRBD1; size: NA; V: TRBV7-2; length: 17; J: TRBJ2-3; DNA: TGTGCCAGCTTCAAAGCCACAGGGGTAATAAGCACAGATACGCAGTATTTT; CDR3: CASFKATGVISTDTQYF
D: NA; size: many; V: TRBV28; length: 15; J: TRBJ2-7; DNA: TGTGCCAGCAGACTTCTCGGGACGGGGAACTACGAGCAGTACTTC; CDR3: CASRLLGTGNYEQYF
D: NA; size: many; V: TRBV12-3/TRBV12-4; length: 13; J: TRBJ1-1; DNA: TGTGCCAGCAGCCTCGGGGAGAACACTGAAGCTTTCTTT; CDR3: CASSLGENTEAFF
D: TRBD1; size: few; V: TRBV5-1; length: 13; J: TRBJ1-4; DNA: TGCGCCAGCAGCTACAGGGGAAGCGAAAAACTGTTTTTT; CDR3: CASSYRGSEKLFF